These 13 T cell receptor beta chains were sequenced from one sample in a study of T cell responses to AZD1222 COVID-19 vaccine. Method: immunoSEQ multiplex PCR; TCRdb's copy keeps in-frame clones and lacks some. In the table there are approximately 170,000 clones, 85% to 95% of which are singletons. This sample comprised peripheral blood, obtained on day 0 of AZD1222 vaccination. These receptors were collected from an adult in good health.

The chain employs TRBV19 and TRBJ2-7; 13 nucleotides match TRBD2. J gave up 6 bases and V 6 bases, and 5 bases lay outside the gene matches. Germline V gene sequence: CDR1 LNHDA, CDR2 SQIVND (reference sequence). This CDR3 is 14 amino acids long. CDR3 region: CASSLLAGGGEQYF. The CDR3 DNA sequence: TGTGCCAGTAGCCTACTAGCGGGAGGGGGCGAGCAGTACTTC.

The V and J genes are TRBV19 and TRBJ2-2; D call uncertain. The CDR3 has 20 residues. Trimming pared 1 base from V and 4 bases from J, leaving 25 bases between. Germline CDR1 is LNHDA and CDR2 is SQIVND (reference sequence). CDR3: CASSIALGPSGQAVTGELFF. In nucleotides, the CDR3 is TGTGCCAGTAGTATAGCCCTTGGCCCGTCCGGGCAGGCGGTCACCGGGGAGCTGTTTTTT.

This clone was seen once. The rearrangement links TRBV5-1 to TRBJ2-7, with TRBD2 as a possible D gene (6 bases). V gave up 2 bases and J gave up 3 bases, with 9 bases separating them. The germline CDR1 and CDR2 sequences are SGHRS and YFSETQ. This CDR3 region has 13 residues. This CDR3 is CASSFGGFYEQYF. CDR3 sequence (DNA): TGCGCCAGCAGCTTTGGAGGGTTCTACGAGCAGTACTTC.

J is TRBJ1-5 and V is TRBV4-2; tentatively, D is TRBD1 (5 bases). Trimming cost V 4 bases and J 7 bases, with 11 bases left between them. This CDR3 spans 13 amino acids. CDR1 LGHNA and CDR2 YNFKEQ come from the germline V gene. The CDR3 loop reads CASSRGGEQPQHF. The CDR3 region has the DNA TGTGCCAGCAGCCGGGGGGGGGAACAGCCCCAGCATTTT.

The J gene is TRBJ2-5, the V gene TRBV24-1; 11 bases are a match to TRBD2. The V and J ends lost 3 bases and 0 bases, in that order; junction bases with no gene match: 2. The CDR3 length is 16 residues. Germline CDR1 is KGHDR and CDR2 is SFDVKD. CDR3 DNA: TGTGCCACCAGTGATCCTAGCGGGGGGTACCAAGAGACCCAGTACTTC. Encoded protein: CATSDPSGGYQETQYF.

This chain uses TRBV3-1 (or the pseudogene TRBV3-2) with TRBJ1-1; D is undetermined. With 4 bases removed from V and 5 bases from J, the gap between germline ends came to 11 bases. The CDR3 contains 13 residues. CDR1 and CDR2 from the germline V gene are LGHDT and YNNKEL (reference sequence). CDR3 loop: CASSRIQGTEAFF. CDR3 DNA sequence: TGTGCCAGCAGCCGAATTCAAGGGACTGAAGCTTTCTTT.

The gene calls are TRBV6-4 and TRBJ1-1, with D unclear. From germline, CDR1 is MRHNA and CDR2 SNTAGT. V lost 3 bases, J lost 6 bases, and 11 bases lay in between. The CDR3 has 13 amino acids. CDR3 coding DNA: TGTGCCAGCAGTGAGCTATCCGGGGCTGAAGCTTTCTTT. Its protein product is CASSELSGAEAFF.

This clone was observed once. The J gene is TRBJ2-1, the V gene TRBV19; D may be TRBD2 (5 bases). CDR1 is LNHDA, CDR2 SQIVND, per germline (reference sequence). CDR3 size: 11 residues. The V end lost 8 bases, the J end lost 6 bases, and 8 bases lay between the germline ends. The CDR3 sequence is CASGGINEQFF. DNA for the CDR3: TGTGCCAGTGGAGGAATCAATGAGCAGTTCTTC. Full variable domain (outside the CDR3, taken from reference TRBV19 and TRBJ2-1): DGGITQSPKYLFRKEGQNVTLSCEQNLNHDAMYWYRQDPGQGLRLIYYSQIVNDFQKGDIAEGYSVSREKKESFPLTVTSAQKNPTAFYLCASGGINEQFFGPGTRLTVL.

This chain links TRBV5-4 with TRBJ2-7; no clear D gene. V was pared by 0 bases and J by 3 bases, with 4 bases between. Germline V gene sequence: CDR1 SGHNT, CDR2 YYREEE (reference sequence). This CDR3 comprises 12 residues. CDR3 sequence: CASSLVGYEQYF. The CDR3 DNA reads as TGTGCCAGCAGCTTGGTGGGCTACGAGCAGTACTTC.

The rearrangement joins TRBV7-2 to TRBJ2-3, with 9 bases matching TRBD2. This CDR3 is 16 amino acids long. J was trimmed by 4 bases and V by 3 bases; bases with no gene match: 8. Germline V CDR1 and CDR2: SGHTA, FQGNSA. CDR3 residues: CASSFKREVGADTQYF. CDR3 sequence (DNA): TGTGCCAGCAGCTTCAAGCGGGAGGTTGGGGCAGATACGCAGTATTTT.

The chain combines TRBV19 with TRBJ2-1; 12 positions agree with TRBD2. V gave up 4 bases and J gave up 7 bases; unmatched junction bases: 2. This CDR3 has 14 amino acids. Per the germline V gene, CDR1 is LNHDA and CDR2 is SQIVND (reference sequence). DNA for the CDR3: TGTGCCAGTAGTACTAGCGGGAGGGAAAATGAGCAGTTCTTC. This codes for CASSTSGRENEQFF.

The V call is TRBV11-2, the J call TRBJ2-1, with 8 bases lining up with TRBD2. There are 16 residues in the CDR3. Germline V gene sequence: CDR1 SGHAT, CDR2 FQNNGV. V gave up 5 bases and J gave up 9 bases; unmatched junction bases: 15. This CDR3 is CASSQSLPGLGSEQFF. CDR3 DNA sequence: TGTGCCAGCAGCCAAAGCCTACCGGGACTAGGGTCTGAGCAGTTCTTC.

V is TRBV11-3 and J is TRBJ2-7, with D perhaps matching TRBD1 or TRBD2 (5 bases each). Per the germline V gene, CDR1 is SGHNT and CDR2 is YENEEA. V was shortened by 0 bases and J by 6 bases, with 18 bases between the two germline ends. The CDR3 extends over 16 amino acids. As DNA, the CDR3 is TGTGCCAGCAGCTTAGATCTAAAGGTGGGGGTTGGCGAGCAGTACTTC. It codes for CASSLDLKVGVGEQYF.